This T cell receptor beta chain was retrieved from a study of graft-versus-host responses after intestinal transplantation. Study-level background: The transplants performed in recipients were multivisceral, liver-intestinal, or isolated intestinal.

Repertoires were generated with immunoSEQ multiplex PCR, while TCRdb's copy carries only in-frame clones and drops some. The sample has 30,000 to 35,000 clones, around 83% seen once. Concerning this clone: The antigen remains unidentified.

The CDR3 length is 13 residues. Looked up from germline, CDR1 is GTSNPN and CDR2 is SVGIG (reference sequence). The ends were cut back, 3 bases at V and 9 bases at J, with 15 bases in the middle. The rearrangement joins TRBV30 to TRBJ2-1, with D tentatively TRBD2 (5 bases). The receptor was isolated from a human donor who received an intestinal transplant. The material was unstimulated CD8+ T cells sorted from spleen or lymph node cells, obtained before intestinal transplant. The CDR3 DNA sequence: TGTGCCTGGAGCCGCCGCCCGGGGTCTGAGCAGTTCTTC. Its translation is CAWSRRPGSEQFF. The full variable domain, with the rest looked up from reference TRBV30 and TRBJ2-1, is SQTIHQWPATLVQPVGSPLSLECTVEGTSNPNLYWYRQAAGRGLQLLFYSVGIGQISSEVPQNLSASRPQDRQFILSSKKLLLSDSGFYLCAWSRRPGSEQFFGPGTRLTVL.